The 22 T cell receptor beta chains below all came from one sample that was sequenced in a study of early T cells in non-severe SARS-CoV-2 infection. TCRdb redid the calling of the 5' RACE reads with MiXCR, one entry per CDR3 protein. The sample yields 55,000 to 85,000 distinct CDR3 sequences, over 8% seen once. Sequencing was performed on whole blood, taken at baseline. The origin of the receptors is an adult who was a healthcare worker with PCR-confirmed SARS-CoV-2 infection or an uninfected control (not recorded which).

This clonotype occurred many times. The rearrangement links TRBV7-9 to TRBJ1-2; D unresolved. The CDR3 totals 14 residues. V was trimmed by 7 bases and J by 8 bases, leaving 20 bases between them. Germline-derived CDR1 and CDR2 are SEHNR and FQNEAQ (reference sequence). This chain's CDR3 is CASTRSSTNWGYTF. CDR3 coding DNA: TGTGCCAGCACGCGGAGCAGCACGAATTGGGGCTACACCTTC.

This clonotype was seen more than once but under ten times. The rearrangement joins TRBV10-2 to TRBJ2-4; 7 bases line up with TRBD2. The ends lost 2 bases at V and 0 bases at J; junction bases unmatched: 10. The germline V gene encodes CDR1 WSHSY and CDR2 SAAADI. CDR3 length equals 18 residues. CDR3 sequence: CASSERASGKLAKNIQYF. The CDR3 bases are TGCGCCAGCAGTGAGAGGGCTAGCGGAAAGCTAGCCAAAAACATTCAGTACTTC.

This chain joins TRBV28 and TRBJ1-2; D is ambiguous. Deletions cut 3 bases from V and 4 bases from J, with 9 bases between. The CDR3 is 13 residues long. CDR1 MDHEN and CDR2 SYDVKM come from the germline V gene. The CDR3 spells CASSLLLIYGYTF. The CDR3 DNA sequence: TGTGCCAGCAGTTTGTTACTGATCTATGGCTACACCTTC.

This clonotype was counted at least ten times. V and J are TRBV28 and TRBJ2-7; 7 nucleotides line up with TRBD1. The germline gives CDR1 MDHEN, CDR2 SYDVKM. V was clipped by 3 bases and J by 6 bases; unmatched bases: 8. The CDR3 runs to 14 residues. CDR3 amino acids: CASSLAGTASEQYF. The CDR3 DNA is TGTGCCAGCAGTTTGGCCGGGACAGCATCCGAGCAGTACTTC.

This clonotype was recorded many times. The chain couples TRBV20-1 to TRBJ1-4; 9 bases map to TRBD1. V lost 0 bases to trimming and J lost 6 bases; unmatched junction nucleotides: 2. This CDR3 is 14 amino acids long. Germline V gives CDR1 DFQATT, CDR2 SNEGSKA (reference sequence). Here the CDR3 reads CSAREDRGYEKLFF. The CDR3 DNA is TGCAGTGCTAGAGAAGACAGGGGGTATGAAAAACTGTTTTTT.

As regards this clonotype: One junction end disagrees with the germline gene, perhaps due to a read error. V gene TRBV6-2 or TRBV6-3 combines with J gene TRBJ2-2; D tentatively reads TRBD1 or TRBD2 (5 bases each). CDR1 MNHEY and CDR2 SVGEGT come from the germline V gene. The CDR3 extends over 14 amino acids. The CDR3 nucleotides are TGTGCCAGCAGTGGGACCCTTGATTTCGGGGAGCTGATTTTT. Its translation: CASSGTLDFGELIF.

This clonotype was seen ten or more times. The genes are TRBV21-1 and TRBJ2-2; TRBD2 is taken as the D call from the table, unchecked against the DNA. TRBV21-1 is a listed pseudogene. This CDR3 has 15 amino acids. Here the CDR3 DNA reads TGTGCCAGCAGCAAACGAGGGCCGAACACCGGGGAGCTGTTTTTT. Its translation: CASSKRGPNTGELFF.

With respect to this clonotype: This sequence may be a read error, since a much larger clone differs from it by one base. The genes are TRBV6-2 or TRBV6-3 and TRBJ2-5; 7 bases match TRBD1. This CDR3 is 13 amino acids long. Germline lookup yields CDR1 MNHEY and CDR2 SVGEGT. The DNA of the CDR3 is TGTACCAGCAGTCACCCGGACAGGAAGACCCAGTACTTC. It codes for CTSSHPDRKTQYF.

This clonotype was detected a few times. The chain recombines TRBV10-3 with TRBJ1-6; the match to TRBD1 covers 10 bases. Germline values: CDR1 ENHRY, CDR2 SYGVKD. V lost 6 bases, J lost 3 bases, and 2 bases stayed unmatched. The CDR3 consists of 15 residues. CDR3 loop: CAIRTGGLYNSPLHF. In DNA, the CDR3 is TGTGCCATCAGGACAGGGGGCCTCTATAATTCACCCCTCCACTTT.

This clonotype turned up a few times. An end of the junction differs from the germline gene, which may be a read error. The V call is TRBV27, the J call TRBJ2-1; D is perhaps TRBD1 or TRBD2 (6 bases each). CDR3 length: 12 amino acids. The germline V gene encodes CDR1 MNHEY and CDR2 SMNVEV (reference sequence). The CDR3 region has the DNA TGTGCCAGCAGGGGGGGCCAACTAGGATGGGTCTTC. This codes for CASRGGQLGWVF.

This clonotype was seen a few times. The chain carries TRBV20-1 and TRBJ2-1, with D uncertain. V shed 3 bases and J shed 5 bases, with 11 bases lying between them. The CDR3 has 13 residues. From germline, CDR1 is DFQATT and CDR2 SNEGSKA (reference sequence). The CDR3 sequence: CSASIEPNNEQFF. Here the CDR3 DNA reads TGCAGTGCTAGTATTGAACCAAACAATGAGCAGTTCTTC.

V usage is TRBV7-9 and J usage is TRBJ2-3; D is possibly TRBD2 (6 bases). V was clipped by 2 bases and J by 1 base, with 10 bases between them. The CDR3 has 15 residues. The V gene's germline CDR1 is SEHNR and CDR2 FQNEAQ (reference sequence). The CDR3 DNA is TGTGCCAGCAGCTTATGGGACTTGCGCACAGATACGCAGTATTTT. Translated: CASSLWDLRTDTQYF. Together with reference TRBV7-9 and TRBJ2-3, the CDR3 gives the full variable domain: DTGVSQNPRHKITKRGQNVTFRCDPISEHNRLYWYRQTLGQGPEFLTYFQNEAQLEKSRLLSDRFSAERPKGSFSTLEIQRTEQGDSAMYLCASSLWDLRTDTQYFGPGTRLTVL.

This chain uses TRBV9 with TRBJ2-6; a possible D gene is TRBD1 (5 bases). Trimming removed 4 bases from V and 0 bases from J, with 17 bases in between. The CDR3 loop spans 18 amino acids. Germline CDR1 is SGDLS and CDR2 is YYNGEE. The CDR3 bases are TGTGCCAGCAGCTCTCGAGAGATGACAGTCTCTGGGGCCAACGTCCTGACTTTC. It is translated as CASSSREMTVSGANVLTF.

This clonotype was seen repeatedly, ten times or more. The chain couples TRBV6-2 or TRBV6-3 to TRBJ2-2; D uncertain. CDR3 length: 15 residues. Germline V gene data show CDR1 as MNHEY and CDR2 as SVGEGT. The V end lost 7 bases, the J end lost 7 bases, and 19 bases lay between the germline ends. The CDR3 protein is CASTPPKGGGGELFF. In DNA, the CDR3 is TGTGCCAGCACTCCACCCAAAGGCGGTGGCGGGGAGCTGTTTTTT.

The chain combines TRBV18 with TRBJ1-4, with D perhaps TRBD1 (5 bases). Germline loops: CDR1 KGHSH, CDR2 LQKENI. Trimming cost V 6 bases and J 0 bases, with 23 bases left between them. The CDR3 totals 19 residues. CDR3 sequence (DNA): TGTGCCAGCTCGGCTCCGGGACGTATCGGTGGATCAACTAATGAAAAACTGTTTTTT. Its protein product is CASSAPGRIGGSTNEKLFF.

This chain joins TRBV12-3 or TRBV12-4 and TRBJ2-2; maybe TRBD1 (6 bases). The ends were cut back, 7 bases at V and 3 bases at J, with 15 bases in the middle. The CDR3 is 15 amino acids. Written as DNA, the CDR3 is TGTGCCAGCATCCGACGGACAGATCACACCGGGGAGCTGTTTTTT. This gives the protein CASIRRTDHTGELFF.

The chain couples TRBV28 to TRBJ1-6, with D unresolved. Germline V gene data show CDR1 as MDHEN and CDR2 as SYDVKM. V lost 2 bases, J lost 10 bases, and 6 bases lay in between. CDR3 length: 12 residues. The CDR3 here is CASSLQYSPLHF. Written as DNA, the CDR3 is TGTGCCAGCAGTTTACAGTACTCACCCCTCCACTTT.

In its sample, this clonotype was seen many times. The CDR3 is CASSPTDNYGYTF. The DNA of the CDR3 is TGCGCCAGCAGCCCGACAGATAACTATGGCTACACCTTC. The genes are TRBV5-1 and TRBJ1-2; D is perhaps TRBD1 (5 bases). This CDR3 has 13 amino acids. From germline, CDR1 is SGHRS and CDR2 YFSETQ. The ends were cut back, 4 bases at V and 1 base at J, with 8 bases in the middle.

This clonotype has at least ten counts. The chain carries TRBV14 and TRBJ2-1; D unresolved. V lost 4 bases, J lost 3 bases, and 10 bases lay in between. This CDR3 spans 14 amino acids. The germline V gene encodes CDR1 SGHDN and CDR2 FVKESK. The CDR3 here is CASSRQSLYNEQFF. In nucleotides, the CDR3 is TGTGCCAGCAGCCGGCAGAGCCTCTACAATGAGCAGTTCTTC.

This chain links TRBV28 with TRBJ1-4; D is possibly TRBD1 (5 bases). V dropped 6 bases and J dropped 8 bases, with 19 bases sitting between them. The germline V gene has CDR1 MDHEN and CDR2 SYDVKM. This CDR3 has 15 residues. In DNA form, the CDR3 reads TGTGCCAGCAGCCTCGGACGCGGGAGGGGAGAAAAACTGTTTTTT. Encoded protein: CASSLGRGRGEKLFF.

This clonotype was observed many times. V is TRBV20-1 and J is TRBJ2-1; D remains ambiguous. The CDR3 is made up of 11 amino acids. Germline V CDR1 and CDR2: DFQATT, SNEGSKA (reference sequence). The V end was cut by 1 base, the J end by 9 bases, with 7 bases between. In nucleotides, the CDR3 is TGCAGTGCTAGAGCGGGCTTTGAGCAGTTCTTC. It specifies CSARAGFEQFF.

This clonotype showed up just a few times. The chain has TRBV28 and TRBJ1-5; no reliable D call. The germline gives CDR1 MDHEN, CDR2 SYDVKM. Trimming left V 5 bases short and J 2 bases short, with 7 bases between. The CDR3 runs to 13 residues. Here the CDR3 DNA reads TGTGCCAGCAGTCCCAAGGGCAATCAGCCCCAGCATTTT. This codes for CASSPKGNQPQHF.